This TCR beta chain stems from a study of PD-1 blockade in classical Hodgkin lymphoma. Background on the study: Patients had nivolumab dosed at 3 mg/kg, delivered intravenously every 2 weeks.

Clones were sequenced by immunoSEQ multiplex PCR, and TCRdb holds only the in-frame ones, with some missing. Among about 17,000 clones listed, about three quarters were seen once. Regarding the study as a whole: Why repertoires differed is undefined; disease activity or prior therapy possibly contributed. By cycle point C4D1, TCR diversity had risen significantly in CD4+ cells (but not CD8+ cells).

This clone has a single count. Its target is not known. The CDR3 contains 14 residues. The germline CDR1 and CDR2 sequences are MNHEY and SMNVEV (reference sequence). Trimming cost V 4 bases and J 5 bases; bases outside gene matches: 2. The time point here: cycle 4 day 1 (C4D1), after more than five weeks of nivolumab. Relapses following autologous stem cell transplantation were seen in all patients, with brentuximab vedotin exposure varying. By magnetic negative selection, CD4+ T cells were purified from thawed PBMCs. The starting material was CD4+ T cells from blood, obtained before the fourth cycle of nivolumab. The TCR originated in a human donor with classical Hodgkin lymphoma. This chain joins TRBV27 and TRBJ2-2, with 9 positions matching TRBD2. CDR3 in DNA: TGTGCCAGCAGTTCCAGCGGGGGGACCGGGGAGCTGTTTTTT. Translating it yields CASSSSGGTGELFF.